The 25 T cell receptor beta chains below all came from one sample that was sequenced in a study of cytomegalovirus exposure and HLA in healthy donors. PCR was performed using 60 Vbeta and 13 Jbeta primers. Some clones are missing from TCRdb's copy, which holds only in-frame ones; the method was immunoSEQ multiplex PCR. The repertoire holds 110,000 to 150,000 clones, with over 80% as singletons. Sequenced: PBMCs. These receptors originate from a female donor in good health and CMV-seronegative.

The rearrangement joins TRBV5-1 to TRBJ2-2; 8 bases fit TRBD1. Unmatched junction bases numbered 5, after V lost 4 bases and J lost 3 bases. CDR1 and CDR2 from the germline V gene are SGHRS and YFSETQ. The CDR3 loop spans 15 amino acids. CDR3 nucleotides: TGCGCCAGCAGCGCAAGGACAGGGTACACCGGGGAGCTGTTTTTT. Its translation: CASSARTGYTGELFF.

This clone is a singleton in its sample. The chain is built from TRBV5-1 and TRBJ2-7; 10 bases are shared with TRBD2. The V segment lost 2 bases and the J segment 3 bases; nucleotides outside the gene matches: 8. The CDR3 is 16 amino acids. Germline CDR1 and CDR2: SGHRS and YFSETQ. CDR3 residues: CASSLAPIAGGYEQYF. CDR3 sequence (DNA): TGCGCCAGCAGCTTAGCCCCTATAGCGGGGGGCTACGAGCAGTACTTC.

This clone showed up just a few times. This chain uses TRBV7-9 with TRBJ1-2; possible D gene TRBD1, 5 bases. The V end was cut by 1 base, the J end by 3 bases, with 15 bases between. Germline loops: CDR1 SEHNR, CDR2 FQNEAQ (reference sequence). This CDR3 is built from 16 residues. The CDR3 DNA sequence: TGTGCCAGCAGCTTAGTTCCCCAGGGAGGGGACTATGGCTACACCTTC. Translated, it gives CASSLVPQGGDYGYTF.

With respect to this clone: This is likely a read error, given that the CDR3 carries no conserved phenylalanine or tryptophan at its end. This CDR3 reads CASSSRGRQGNEKLFV. CDR3 nucleotides: TGTGCCAGCAGCTCGAGAGGTCGACAGGGGAACGAAAAACTGTTTGTT. The chain has TRBV5-6 and TRBJ1-4; 8 positions agree with TRBD1. The V gene's germline CDR1 is SGHDT and CDR2 YYEEEE. Germline trimming cut 3 bases from V and 8 bases from J; bases unmatched to any gene: 12. The CDR3 consists of 16 residues.

The chain employs TRBV4-1 and TRBJ2-3; 7 bases agree with TRBD2. Germline V gene data show CDR1 as MGHRA and CDR2 as YSYEKL. V was clipped by 0 bases and J by 2 bases; unmatched bases: 8. The CDR3 is 17 residues long. Here the CDR3 DNA reads TGCGCCAGCAGCCAAGAAACAGCGGGAACCACCACAGATACGCAGTATTTT. The encoded protein is CASSQETAGTTTDTQYF.

This rearrangement joins TRBV18 to TRBJ2-3; D is perhaps TRBD1 (6 bases). The CDR3 is 15 residues long. Trimming removed 2 bases at V and 2 bases at J, with 11 bases between. Per the germline V gene, CDR1 is KGHSH and CDR2 is LQKENI. Here the CDR3 reads CASSPTDRATDTQYF. In DNA form, the CDR3 reads TGTGCCAGCTCACCAACGGACAGAGCCACAGATACGCAGTATTTT. Filled out from reference TRBV18 and TRBJ2-3, the complete variable domain reads NAGVMQNPRHLVRRRGQEARLRCSPMKGHSHVYWYRQLPEEGLKFMVYLQKENIIDESGMPKERFSAEFPKEGPSILRIQQVVRGDSAAYFCASSPTDRATDTQYFGPGTRLTVL.

This clone was observed once. V and J are TRBV28 and TRBJ2-7, with a tentative D call TRBD1 (6 bases). Germline CDR1 reads MDHEN; CDR2 reads SYDVKM. CDR3 size: 15 residues. V lost 8 bases and J lost 2, with 19 bases in between. In nucleotides, the CDR3 is TGTGCCAGCCAGGGTCGGGGACACCTAACCTACGAGCAGTACTTC. Protein sequence: CASQGRGHLTYEQYF.

J is TRBJ2-5 and V is TRBV30, with D possibly being TRBD2 (5 bases). The CDR3 loop spans 13 amino acids. Germline V CDR1 and CDR2: GTSNPN, SVGIG (reference sequence). V shed 1 base and J shed 4 bases, with 10 bases lying between them. The CDR3 DNA is TGTGCCTGGAGTGAGGGAGAGGGAGAGACCCAGTACTTC. The encoded protein is CAWSEGEGETQYF. Filled out from reference TRBV30 and TRBJ2-5, the complete variable domain reads SQTIHQWPATLVQPVGSPLSLECTVEGTSNPNLYWYRQAAGRGLQLLFYSVGIGQISSEVPQNLSASRPQDRQFILSSKKLLLSDSGFYLCAWSEGEGETQYFGPGTRLLVL.

The chain is built from TRBV6-1 and TRBJ2-2; 9 bases map to TRBD1. V lost 7 bases, J lost 5 bases, and 8 bases stayed unmatched. Germline CDR1 is MNHNS and CDR2 is SASEGT. CDR3 length: 15 amino acids. The CDR3 reads CASKKQGADTGELFF. In DNA form, the CDR3 reads TGTGCCAGCAAGAAACAGGGGGCGGATACCGGGGAGCTGTTTTTT.

In regard to this clone: Germline and junction disagree at one end, which may indicate a read error. CDR3: CSVEDIGGRAGIF. The CDR3 DNA sequence: TGCAGCGTTGAAGATATTGGCGGGAGGGCCGGGATCTTC. The chain recombines TRBV29-1 with TRBJ2-1; TRBD2 matches 9 bases. The CDR3 loop spans 13 amino acids. The germline V gene has CDR1 SQVTM and CDR2 ANQGSEA.

The table lists this clone with a few counts. The chain employs TRBV5-1 and TRBJ2-1; no clear D gene. Germline assignment: CDR1 SGHRS and CDR2 YFSETQ. This CDR3 spans 13 amino acids. V lost 4 bases and J lost 9, with 14 bases in between. The CDR3 spells CASSVDSLGEQFF. The CDR3 nucleotides are TGCGCCAGCAGCGTTGATAGCCTCGGTGAGCAGTTCTTC. The full variable domain, in which reference TRBV5-1 and TRBJ2-1 provide the parts outside the CDR3, is KAGVTQTPRYLIKTRGQQVTLSCSPISGHRSVSWYQQTPGQGLQFLFEYFSETQRNKGNFPGRFSGRQFSNSRSEMNVSTLELGDSALYLCASSVDSLGEQFFGPGTRLTVL.

This chain connects TRBV28 to TRBJ2-5, with 9 nucleotides matching TRBD1. Unmatched junction bases numbered 9, after V lost 3 bases and J lost 4 bases. CDR3 size: 16 residues. Per the germline V gene, CDR1 is MDHEN and CDR2 is SYDVKM. CDR3: CASSLPGQGGIETQYF. In nucleotides, the CDR3 is TGTGCCAGCAGTTTGCCGGGACAGGGAGGAATAGAGACCCAGTACTTC.

V and J are TRBV30 and TRBJ2-7; D gene unclear. CDR1 and CDR2 from the germline V gene are GTSNPN and SVGIG (reference sequence). The CDR3 contains 12 residues. V was trimmed by 6 bases and J by 0 bases, leaving 9 bases between them. The CDR3 bases are TGTGCCTGTACAGCTTTCTCCTACGAGCAGTACTTC. Residues: CACTAFSYEQYF.

This chain connects TRBV5-1 to TRBJ2-7; 10 bases are a match to TRBD2. V shed 0 bases, J shed 3 bases, and the junction held 9 bases outside the gene matches. This CDR3 spans 17 amino acids. Germline loops: CDR1 SGHRS, CDR2 YFSETQ. CDR3 protein: CASSLVGSSGRLYEQYF. The CDR3 DNA reads as TGCGCCAGCAGCTTGGTGGGCTCTAGCGGGAGACTCTACGAGCAGTACTTC.

This clone appeared a few times. The same CDR3 can be traced to other DNA sequences in this sample. This chain joins TRBV5-1 and TRBJ2-7; 7 positions agree with TRBD1. From germline, CDR1 is SGHRS and CDR2 YFSETQ. Trimming cost V 6 bases and J 4 bases; bases outside gene matches: 10. The CDR3 consists of 14 residues. CDR3 in amino acids: CASTPLTGSYEQYF. The DNA of the CDR3 is TGCGCCAGCACTCCTTTGACAGGGAGTTACGAGCAGTACTTC.

The chain is built from TRBV30 and TRBJ2-1; TRBD2 agrees at 9 bases. Germline lookup yields CDR1 GTSNPN and CDR2 SVGIG (reference sequence). The CDR3 runs 14 residues. J lost 7 bases, V lost 6 bases, and 10 bases had no gene match. CDR3 bases: TGTGCCTGTACCAGCGGGAGGCCCCCAAATGAGCAGTTCTTC. Translating it yields CACTSGRPPNEQFF.

The rearrangement uses TRBV7-3 and TRBJ2-7, with 8 bases lining up with TRBD2. The CDR3 has 14 residues. The V segment lost 5 bases and the J segment 6 bases; nucleotides outside the gene matches: 9. Germline CDR1 and CDR2: SGHTA and FQGTGA. The CDR3 DNA sequence: TGTGCCAGCAGCCCCGGCAGCGGGAGCCGCGAGCAGTACTTC. Translating gives CASSPGSGSREQYF.

The rearrangement links TRBV7-9 to TRBJ2-1; 7 bases agree with TRBD1. The J segment lost 10 bases and the V segment lost 4 bases, leaving 4 bases of the junction unmatched. This CDR3 comprises 12 residues. Germline CDR1 and CDR2: SEHNR and FQNEAQ (reference sequence). The DNA of the CDR3 is TGTGCCAGCAGCTCCGGGACAGTAGAGCAGTTCTTC. Translation gives CASSSGTVEQFF.

The V call is TRBV2, the J call TRBJ2-7, with 7 bases fitting TRBD1. The V segment lost 3 bases and the J segment 2 bases; nucleotides outside the gene matches: 4. The V gene's germline CDR1 is SNHLY and CDR2 FYNNEI. This CDR3 has 14 residues. The CDR3 loop is CASSDGTATYEQYF. The DNA for the CDR3 is TGTGCCAGCAGTGACGGGACAGCTACCTACGAGCAGTACTTC.

The CDR3 sequence is CASSPPGQTSEAFF. The CDR3 region has the DNA TGTGCCAGCAGCCCCCCGGGACAGACCTCTGAAGCTTTCTTT. The V and J genes are TRBV7-9 and TRBJ1-1, with 7 bases fitting TRBD1. J gave up 6 bases and V 5 bases, and 9 bases lay outside the gene matches. The CDR3 has 14 residues. Germline V lookup: CDR1 SEHNR, CDR2 FQNEAQ (reference sequence).

Regarding this clone: One end of the junction is discordant with germline, which a read error may explain. V and J are TRBV7-9 and TRBJ2-1; D call uncertain. The CDR3 is 11 residues long. Germline V gives CDR1 SEHNR, CDR2 FQNEAQ (reference sequence). CDR3 coding DNA: TGTGCCAGCAGCTCCTTCAATGAGCAGTTCTTC. It is translated as CASSSFNEQFF. Using reference TRBV7-9 and TRBJ2-1 for the parts outside the CDR3, the full variable domain is DTGVSQNPRHKITKRGQNVTFRCDPISEHNRLYWYRQTLGQGPEFLTYFQNEAQLEKSRLLSDRFSAERPKGSFSTLEIQRTEQGDSAMYLCASSSFNEQFFGPGTRLTVL.

The chain is built from TRBV30 and TRBJ2-7, with 13 bases matching TRBD2. The CDR3 covers 16 residues. V shed 2 bases and J 4 bases; nucleotides not matched to a gene: 8. Germline lookup yields CDR1 GTSNPN and CDR2 SVGIG (reference sequence). The CDR3 loop is CAWSTGTSGTRYEQYF. The CDR3 coding sequence is TGTGCCTGGAGTACCGGGACTAGCGGGACACGTTACGAGCAGTACTTC.

This clone was picked up one time. This chain joins TRBV5-1 and TRBJ1-1; possibly TRBD1 for D (5 bases). The germline V gene encodes CDR1 SGHRS and CDR2 YFSETQ. This CDR3 spans 15 amino acids. V was cut by 8 bases and J by 5 bases, with 22 bases left in between. The CDR3 region has the DNA TGCGCCAGTTTTTCAAATCAGGGCAGTTGGACTGAAGCTTTCTTT. This encodes CASFSNQGSWTEAFF.

This clone turned up a few times. V gene TRBV7-9 combines with J gene TRBJ2-1, with 8 bases aligning to TRBD2. CDR1 is SEHNR and CDR2 is FQNEAQ in the germline V gene (reference sequence). J lost 8 bases, V lost 3 bases, and 6 bases had no gene match. The CDR3 is 14 residues long. The CDR3 DNA sequence: TGTGCCAGCAGCTTTAGCGGGACGTTGGATGAGCAGTTCTTC. This translates into CASSFSGTLDEQFF.

The chain has TRBV7-3 and TRBJ2-1; TRBD2 matches 12 bases. The CDR3 runs 15 residues. Germline V gene sequence: CDR1 SGHTA, CDR2 FQGTGA. The V and J ends lost 5 bases and 5 bases, in that order; junction bases with no gene match: 4. CDR3 bases: TGTGCCAGCAGCCCCTGGACTAGCGGGAACAATGAGCAGTTCTTC. Amino acids: CASSPWTSGNNEQFF.